A single sample gave rise to the 17 T cell receptor beta chains below, sequenced in a study of Graves' ophthalmopathy and Graves' hyperthyroidism. For repertoire sequencing, the TCR beta CDR3 regions were amplified from RNA transcripts. Scientists carried out first-round RT-PCR using HTBI primers and then a second-round multiplex PCR. TCRdb processed the multiplex PCR reads anew with MiXCR; each CDR3 protein has one entry. The sample holds 660,000 or so distinct CDR3 sequences; just over 40% are singletons and the top ten take under 3.5%. Sample: peripheral blood. The receptors here all came from an adult man with Graves' ophthalmopathy.

The chain carries TRBV2 and TRBJ1-5; a possible D gene is TRBD1 (5 bases). Germline V CDR1 and CDR2: SNHLY, FYNNEI. The CDR3 loop spans 15 amino acids. Trimming removed 7 bases at V and 3 bases at J, with 16 bases between. CDR3 bases: TGTGCCAGCACCCTAGGGGTCAGCATCAATCAGCCCCAGCATTTT. Its protein is CASTLGVSINQPQHF.

The genes are TRBV10-3 and TRBJ1-2, with TRBD1 matching 9 bases. This CDR3 has 16 amino acids. The germline V gene encodes CDR1 ENHRY and CDR2 SYGVKD. After removal of 5 bases from V and 4 bases from J, the junction contained 11 bases not matched to a gene. The CDR3 DNA reads as TGTGCCATCAGTAGAACAGGGGGCGGGGGGACCTATGGCTACACCTTC. Amino acid sequence: CAISRTGGGGTYGYTF.

For this clonotype: Without the conserved terminal phenylalanine or tryptophan, this CDR3 likely stems from a read error. This sequence joins TRBV9 and TRBJ1-1; 8 bases map to TRBD1. CDR3 length: 15 residues. The J segment lost 4 bases and the V segment lost 0 bases, leaving 5 bases of the junction unmatched. Germline lookup yields CDR1 SGDLS and CDR2 YYNGEE. The CDR3 loop is CASSVEQGVSTEAFL. As DNA, the CDR3 is TGTGCCAGCAGCGTAGAACAGGGGGTGAGCACTGAAGCTTTCCTT.

The DNA for the CDR3 is TGTGCCAGCAGCCAGGGGCCAGGATCACCCCTCCACTTT. Encoded protein: CASSQGPGSPLHF. The chain combines TRBV7-9 with TRBJ1-6; TRBD1 is a possible D gene (6 bases). Trimming left V 5 bases short and J 10 bases short, with 12 bases between. There are 13 residues in the CDR3. Germline V gives CDR1 SEHNR, CDR2 FQNEAQ (reference sequence).

In its sample, this clonotype was seen many times. The chain couples TRBV19 to TRBJ2-7; D is perhaps TRBD2 (5 bases). CDR3 size: 13 residues. Trimming pared 3 bases from V and 6 bases from J, leaving 12 bases between. Germline V lookup: CDR1 LNHDA, CDR2 SQIVND (reference sequence). For the CDR3, the DNA is TGTGCCAGTAGTATCTTCACCACTAGCGAGCAGTACTTC. Residues: CASSIFTTSEQYF.

The chain uses TRBV29-1 and TRBJ2-7; D may match TRBD1 or TRBD2 (5 bases each). The V and J ends lost 7 bases and 7 bases respectively, with 17 bases between them. Germline CDR1 SQVTM, CDR2 ANQGSEA. The length of the CDR3 is 12 residues. As DNA, the CDR3 is TGCAGCGGAGGGCGGGCGGACAATGAGCAGTACTTC. Translated, it gives CSGGRADNEQYF.

The chain uses TRBV2 and TRBJ2-5; 10 bases align to TRBD1. Germline V gene lookup returns CDR1 SNHLY and CDR2 FYNNEI. The trim removed 8 bases at V and 4 bases at J, leaving 7 bases unmatched. The CDR3 loop spans 14 amino acids. The CDR3 DNA follows: TGTGCCAGCGGTAGGGACAGGGGATCAGAGACCCAGTACTTC. This gives the protein CASGRDRGSETQYF. Based on the CDR3 plus reference TRBV2 and TRBJ2-5, the full variable domain is EPEVTQTPSHQVTQMGQEVILRCVPISNHLYFYWYRQILGQKVEFLVSFYNNEISEKSEIFDDQFSVERPDGSNFTLKIRSTKLEDSAMYFCASGRDRGSETQYFGPGTRLLVL.

In its sample, this clonotype was seen many times. The CDR3 is CASSPGQGQDYTF. The CDR3 DNA follows: TGTGCCAGCAGCCCGGGACAGGGCCAGGACTACACCTTC. The rearrangement uses TRBV7-3 and TRBJ1-2; TRBD1 matches at 9 bases. The germline V gene has CDR1 SGHTA and CDR2 FQGTGA. This CDR3 spans 13 amino acids. After removal of 5 bases from V and 10 bases from J, the junction contained 8 bases not matched to a gene.

This clonotype was observed many times. This chain links TRBV7-9 with TRBJ2-7; D is undetermined. Germline values: CDR1 SEHNR, CDR2 FQNEAQ (reference sequence). The V gene lost 0 bases and the J gene lost 4 bases, with 7 bases spanning the gap. The CDR3 is 13 amino acids. The CDR3 sequence: CASSLAPGYEQYF. The CDR3 DNA sequence: TGTGCCAGCAGCTTAGCTCCAGGTTACGAGCAGTACTTC.

Turning to this clonotype: The germline gene is not matched at one end of the junction; a read error may be the cause. The chain joins TRBV13 to TRBJ1-5, with D perhaps matching TRBD1 (6 bases). The CDR3 contains 12 residues. Germline CDR1 is PRHDT and CDR2 is FYEKMQ (reference sequence). The CDR3 DNA reads as TGTGCCAGCAGTGACACCGTGGGGGGCACGGATTTT. As protein: CASSDTVGGTDF.

The chain uses TRBV15 and TRBJ2-5; 10 nucleotides match TRBD2. The V segment lost 1 base and the J segment 7 bases; nucleotides outside the gene matches: 6. The CDR3 sequence is 15 residues long. Germline values: CDR1 LNHNV, CDR2 YYDKDF (reference sequence). DNA of the CDR3: TGTGCCACCAGCAGAGCAAGCGGGGGGGCAGGGACCCAGTACTTC. It translates to CATSRASGGAGTQYF. Full variable domain (missing parts from reference TRBV15 and TRBJ2-5): DAMVIQNPRYQVTQFGKPVTLSCSQTLNHNVMYWYQQKSSQAPKLLFHYYDKDFNNEADTPDNFQSRRPNTSFCFLDIRSPGLGDTAMYLCATSRASGGAGTQYFGPGTRLLVL.

This chain links TRBV28 with TRBJ2-7; a weak D match, TRBD1 (5 bases). The CDR3 sequence is 14 residues long. Germline V gene data show CDR1 as MDHEN and CDR2 as SYDVKM. V shed 3 bases and J shed 4 bases, with 13 bases lying between them. Written as DNA, the CDR3 is TGTGCCAGCAGTTTCGGCAGGGTAGATTACGAGCAGTACTTC. Translated: CASSFGRVDYEQYF.

This clonotype was counted ten times or more. The V and J genes are TRBV7-8 and TRBJ2-6, with a weak D call TRBD2 (6 bases). Trimming took 0 bases from V and 0 from J, leaving 18 bases between them. The germline gives CDR1 SGHVS, CDR2 FQNEAQ. The CDR3 is 20 residues long. CDR3 coding DNA: TGTGCCAGCAGCTTAGCGCGAATTCTGGGAGGTAGCTCTGGGGCCAACGTCCTGACTTTC. Residues: CASSLARILGGSSGANVLTF.

This clonotype appeared a few times. The chain couples TRBV4-1 to TRBJ1-2; tentative D call: TRBD1 (6 bases). V lost 0 bases and J lost 4, with 9 bases in between. The CDR3 has 14 amino acids. The germline gives CDR1 MGHRA, CDR2 YSYEKL. CDR3 region: CASSQEAGAYGYTF. The DNA of the CDR3 is TGCGCCAGCAGCCAAGAAGCAGGGGCCTATGGCTACACCTTC.

This clonotype was observed many times. One end of the junction is discordant with germline, which a read error may explain. The chain links TRBV4-1 to TRBJ2-7, with TRBD2 as a possible D gene (5 bases). Germline CDR1 and CDR2: MGHRA and YSYEKL. The CDR3 sequence is 14 residues long. The CDR3 loop reads CASTQALGSYEQYF. The CDR3 bases are TGCGCCAGCACCCAAGCACTGGGGAGCTACGAGCAGTACTTC.

This clonotype was seen repeatedly, ten times or more. The J gene is TRBJ2-6, the V gene TRBV14, with no clear D. CDR3 length: 15 residues. Looked up from germline, CDR1 is SGHDN and CDR2 is FVKESK. Trimming cost V 1 base and J 2 bases, with 6 bases left between them. CDR3 loop: CASSQVGTGANVLTF. CDR3 sequence (DNA): TGTGCCAGCAGCCAAGTTGGTACTGGGGCCAACGTCCTGACTTTC.

The CDR3 loop reads CASLANSPLHF. In DNA, the CDR3 is TGTGCCAGCTTAGCTAATTCACCCCTCCACTTT. The chain links TRBV10-3 to TRBJ1-6; D is unresolved. The ends were cut back, 10 bases at V and 6 bases at J, with 7 bases in the middle. CDR3 length: 11 amino acids. CDR1 is ENHRY, CDR2 SYGVKD, per germline.